The 28 T cell receptor beta chains below were found in one sample sequenced in a study of blood T cells in healthy people across ages. Together with a sample-barcoded 5' primer, a J-beta primer mix was included in a second PCR lasting roughly 7 to 11 cycles. In TCRdb, the 5' RACE reads were re-called with MiXCR into one record per CDR3 protein. The data hold fewer than 650,000 distinct CDR3 sequences, with 25% to 35% observed a single time. The sample was also reused in another study, on T cells of mothers and their children.

What was sequenced was blood. These receptors originate from a boy between 2 and 10 years old in good health.

This clonotype was recorded a few times. V is TRBV15 and J is TRBJ2-5; 13 nucleotides align to TRBD2. Germline assignment: CDR1 LNHNV and CDR2 YYDKDF (reference sequence). The CDR3 contains 16 residues. Losses at the gene ends were 3 bases for V and 4 bases for J; bases not matched to a gene: 5. The CDR3, as DNA: TGTGCCACCAGCAGTGGACTAGCGGGGGCCGGAGAGACCCAGTACTTC. Amino acid sequence: CATSSGLAGAGETQYF.

The chain recombines TRBV10-3 with TRBJ1-2; D is unresolved. The CDR3 loop spans 15 amino acids. V was clipped by 0 bases and J by 7 bases, with 15 bases between them. Germline V gene sequence: CDR1 ENHRY, CDR2 SYGVKD. The CDR3 loop is CAISESFGQLVGYTF. In DNA, the CDR3 is TGTGCCATCAGTGAGTCGTTTGGTCAGTTAGTTGGCTACACCTTC.

The chain has TRBV29-1 and TRBJ1-2; 7 nucleotides match TRBD1. The CDR3 has 15 amino acids. The germline V gene has CDR1 SQVTM and CDR2 ANQGSEA. J gave up 3 bases and V 6 bases, and 13 bases lay outside the gene matches. The CDR3 region has the DNA TGCAGCGTCGTCCCCGGACAGGATGAGGACTATGGCTACACCTTC. Residues: CSVVPGQDEDYGYTF.

This clonotype has only a few counts. This sequence joins TRBV20-1 and TRBJ2-7; D is undetermined. Looked up from germline, CDR1 is DFQATT and CDR2 is SNEGSKA (reference sequence). V lost 1 base and J lost 0, with 16 bases in between. CDR3 length: 16 residues. The DNA of the CDR3 is TGCAGTGCTAGAGGGCCGAAGATACTGAGCTCCTACGAGCAGTACTTC. It translates to CSARGPKILSSYEQYF.

The chain is built from TRBV4-3 and TRBJ2-1; no firm D call. Per the germline V gene, CDR1 is LGHNA and CDR2 is YSLEER. The germline V and J ends were trimmed by 1 base and 1 base, with 8 bases remaining between them. The CDR3 is made up of 15 amino acids. CDR3 DNA: TGCGCCAGCAGCCAAGCTGCTCAATCCTACAATGAGCAGTTCTTC. Protein product: CASSQAAQSYNEQFF.

The rearrangement links TRBV10-3 to TRBJ2-7; 8 bases line up with TRBD1. The CDR3 sequence is 12 residues long. V trimming: 6 bases; J trimming: 6 bases; junction bases outside the gene matches: 4. Germline CDR1 reads ENHRY; CDR2 reads SYGVKD. CDR3 nucleotides: TGTGCCATCAGGGACAGGGTTGGCGAGCAGTACTTC. Translated, it gives CAIRDRVGEQYF.

The gene calls are TRBV5-1 and TRBJ2-1, with 13 bases identical to TRBD2. The trim removed 3 bases at V and 8 bases at J, leaving 8 bases unmatched. Germline CDR1 and CDR2: SGHRS and YFSETQ. There are 16 residues in the CDR3. CDR3 sequence reads: CASSYPTSGRRDEQFF. Here the CDR3 DNA reads TGCGCCAGCAGCTACCCGACTAGCGGGAGGAGGGATGAGCAGTTCTTC.

The genes are TRBV7-3 and TRBJ1-2, with D unclear. Germline assignment: CDR1 SGHTA and CDR2 FQGTGA. The CDR3 loop spans 11 amino acids. Between the trimmed V and J ends, which lost 6 bases and 6 bases, there was a span of 8 bases. The CDR3 DNA sequence: TGTGCCAGCAGTTATACCCATGGCTACACCTTC. Translated, it gives CASSYTHGYTF.

This clonotype has just a few counts. The chain's CDR3 is CASSPLAGTYEKLFF. The CDR3 DNA reads TGTGCCAGCTCACCCCTGGCAGGGACCTATGAAAAACTGTTTTTT. This chain uses TRBV18 with TRBJ1-4; possible D gene TRBD1, 5 bases. Trimming took 3 bases from V and 6 from J, leaving 14 bases between them. The CDR3 has 15 amino acids. Germline loops: CDR1 KGHSH, CDR2 LQKENI.

The table lists this clonotype with a few counts. V gene TRBV6-1 combines with J gene TRBJ2-2; D unresolved. The CDR3 has 16 amino acids. V was trimmed by 2 bases and J by 2 bases, leaving 12 bases between them. Germline CDR1 is MNHNS and CDR2 is SASEGT. CDR3 residues: CASSEMGWYNTGELFF. The DNA of the CDR3 is TGTGCCAGCAGTGAAATGGGATGGTACAACACCGGGGAGCTGTTTTTT.

The rearrangement joins TRBV20-1 to TRBJ2-5; no reliable D call. Trimming took off 3 bases at V and 5 bases at J, with 4 bases between the two ends. Germline lookup yields CDR1 DFQATT and CDR2 SNEGSKA (reference sequence). The CDR3 has 10 residues. The CDR3 reads CSASYETQYF. Here the CDR3 DNA reads TGCAGTGCTAGCTACGAGACCCAGTACTTC.

The chain carries TRBV9 and TRBJ1-3, with no clear D. Germline V gene lookup returns CDR1 SGDLS and CDR2 YYNGEE. V lost 3 bases and J 2 bases, leaving 15 bases between the germline ends. This CDR3 spans 16 amino acids. CDR3 sequence (DNA): TGTGCCAGCAGCGCTCACCCGAGGACTCCTGGAAACACCATATATTTT. This translates into CASSAHPRTPGNTIYF.

The chain links TRBV7-2 to TRBJ1-1, with D perhaps matching TRBD1 (6 bases). The V gene's germline CDR1 is SGHTA and CDR2 FQGNSA. V was clipped by 1 base and J by 1 base, with 10 bases between them. This CDR3 contains 15 residues. CDR3 nucleotides: TGTGCCAGCAGCTTAGGGGGGCCAGCGAACACTGAAGCTTTCTTT. Amino acid sequence: CASSLGGPANTEAFF.

This clonotype was seen only a few times. This chain joins TRBV29-1 and TRBJ1-5, with D maybe TRBD1 (6 bases). Trimming pared 4 bases from V and 4 bases from J, leaving 11 bases between. CDR3 length equals 13 residues. Germline V gene data show CDR1 as SQVTM and CDR2 as ANQGSEA. The DNA of the CDR3 is TGCAGCGTTGGGGACATGGTGAATCAGCCCCAGCATTTT. It codes for CSVGDMVNQPQHF.

The V call is TRBV2, the J call TRBJ2-6, with unresolved D. Germline V gene lookup returns CDR1 SNHLY and CDR2 FYNNEI. This CDR3 region has 16 residues. The CDR3 nucleotides read TGTGTCGTGATACCGTCGCTGAATCACGGGGCCAACGTCCTGACTTTC. As protein: CVVIPSLNHGANVLTF.

There are a few counts of this clonotype. This chain joins TRBV29-1 and TRBJ2-7; no definite D call. The V gene's germline CDR1 is SQVTM and CDR2 ANQGSEA. Trimming removed 5 bases at V and 0 bases at J, with 5 bases between. The CDR3 covers 11 residues. In DNA form, the CDR3 reads TGCAGCGTTCTGAGCTCCTACGAGCAGTACTTC. Protein sequence: CSVLSSYEQYF.

The chain combines TRBV5-6 with TRBJ1-6, with D tentatively TRBD1 (6 bases). V was pared by 5 bases and J by 1 base, with 10 bases between. CDR1 SGHDT and CDR2 YYEEEE come from the germline V gene. The CDR3 loop spans 15 amino acids. This CDR3 is CASRYTGSYNSPLHF. The DNA of the CDR3 is TGTGCCAGCAGGTATACAGGGTCCTATAATTCACCCCTCCACTTT.

The chain joins TRBV12-3 or TRBV12-4 to TRBJ2-7; D is undetermined. The CDR3 is 12 residues long. Between the trimmed V and J ends, which lost 4 bases and 6 bases, there was a span of 10 bases. CDR3 residues: CASSSVLREQYF. The CDR3, as DNA: TGTGCCAGCAGTTCTGTTCTGCGCGAGCAGTACTTC.

There are a few counts of this clonotype. The chain links TRBV12-3 or TRBV12-4 to TRBJ2-7; the D is unclear. The V and J ends lost 3 bases and 0 bases respectively, with 12 bases between them. The CDR3 consists of 15 residues. This CDR3 is CASSFSGLSSYEQYF. CDR3 sequence (DNA): TGTGCCAGCAGTTTCTCCGGATTAAGCTCCTACGAGCAGTACTTC.

The rearrangement links TRBV10-3 to TRBJ2-4; the D is unclear. Trimming stripped 2 bases from V and 4 bases from J, with 3 bases between. Germline CDR1 reads ENHRY; CDR2 reads SYGVKD. This CDR3 region has 12 residues. The CDR3 is CAISEGKNIQYF. The CDR3 DNA sequence: TGTGCCATCAGTGAGGGGAAAAACATTCAGTACTTC.

This clonotype has just a few counts. The J gene is TRBJ2-1, the V gene TRBV18; D remains ambiguous. The J call may be wrong; the DNA end is better matched by TRBJ2-5. Germline CDR1 reads KGHSH; CDR2 reads LQKENI. The CDR3 has 12 residues. This CDR3 is CASSSGLQTQYF. CDR3 nucleotides: TGTGCCAGCTCATCAGGTTTGCAGACCCAGTACTTC.

Only a few counts were recorded for this clonotype. The chain is built from TRBV28 and TRBJ2-1; TRBD2 might be the D (6 bases). This CDR3 contains 15 residues. Trimming cost V 2 bases and J 5 bases, with 13 bases left between them. Germline loops: CDR1 MDHEN, CDR2 SYDVKM. CDR3 sequence reads: CASSLLLALDNEQFF. The DNA of the CDR3 is TGTGCCAGCAGTTTACTACTAGCACTCGACAATGAGCAGTTCTTC. Full variable domain (remainder filled in from reference TRBV28 and TRBJ2-1): DVKVTQSSRYLVKRTGEKVFLECVQDMDHENMFWYRQDPGLGLRLIYFSYDVKMKEKGDIPEGYSVSREKKERFSLILESASTNQTSMYLCASSLLLALDNEQFFGPGTRLTVL.

This clonotype was observed at least ten times. The CDR3 coding sequence is TGCAGTGCCTTGCGGGGCAATCAGCCCCAGCATTTT. It is translated as CSALRGNQPQHF. The genes are TRBV20-1 and TRBJ1-5, with D uncertain. The V gene's germline CDR1 is DFQATT and CDR2 SNEGSKA (reference sequence). Trimming cost V 6 bases and J 2 bases, with 8 bases left between them. The CDR3 extends over 12 amino acids.

This clonotype was picked up a small number of times. The CDR3 DNA is TGTGCCAGCAGTCCCGGCAGGGGGCGTTTGGATACGCAGTATTTT. It specifies CASSPGRGRLDTQYF. The chain couples TRBV6-2 or TRBV6-3 to TRBJ2-3, with 8 bases identical to TRBD1. V gave up 5 bases and J gave up 6 bases; unmatched junction bases: 10. In germline, CDR1 is MNHEY, CDR2 SVGEGT. The CDR3 extends over 15 amino acids.

CDR3 coding DNA: TGTGCCAGCAGCGTAGCTAATGAGGTGGGAACTGAAGCTTTCTTT. Translating it yields CASSVANEVGTEAFF. The chain recombines TRBV9 with TRBJ1-1; no clear D gene. Trimming removed 0 bases from V and 5 bases from J, with 14 bases in between. Per germline, CDR1 SGDLS and CDR2 YYNGEE. This CDR3 is built from 15 residues.

The CDR3 sequence: CASSGEMGTEAFF. As DNA, the CDR3 is TGTGCCAGCTCAGGGGAGATGGGCACTGAAGCTTTCTTT. This sequence joins TRBV12-3 or TRBV12-4 and TRBJ1-1; possible D gene TRBD1, 6 bases. Trimming took 8 bases from V and 4 from J, leaving 14 bases between them. The CDR3 is made up of 13 amino acids.

This clonotype was recorded a few times. The chain has TRBV7-2 and TRBJ2-2; D is unresolved. The V gene lost 2 bases and the J gene lost 8 bases, with 6 bases spanning the gap. This CDR3 is built from 12 residues. CDR1 and CDR2 (germline): SGHTA, FQGNSA. The CDR3 DNA reads TGTGCCAGCAGCTTAACCCTAGGGGAGCTGTTTTTT. Its translation: CASSLTLGELFF.

This clonotype was picked up a small number of times. The genes are TRBV19 and TRBJ2-5; 7 nucleotides agree with TRBD2. The DNA end is more similar to TRBJ2-1, so the J call may be wrong. The germline gives CDR1 LNHDA, CDR2 SQIVND (reference sequence). The CDR3 sequence is 16 residues long. The CDR3 sequence is CASSIPLGPSGNEQFF. As DNA, the CDR3 is TGTGCCAGTAGTATTCCCCTAGGCCCTAGCGGCAATGAGCAGTTCTTC.